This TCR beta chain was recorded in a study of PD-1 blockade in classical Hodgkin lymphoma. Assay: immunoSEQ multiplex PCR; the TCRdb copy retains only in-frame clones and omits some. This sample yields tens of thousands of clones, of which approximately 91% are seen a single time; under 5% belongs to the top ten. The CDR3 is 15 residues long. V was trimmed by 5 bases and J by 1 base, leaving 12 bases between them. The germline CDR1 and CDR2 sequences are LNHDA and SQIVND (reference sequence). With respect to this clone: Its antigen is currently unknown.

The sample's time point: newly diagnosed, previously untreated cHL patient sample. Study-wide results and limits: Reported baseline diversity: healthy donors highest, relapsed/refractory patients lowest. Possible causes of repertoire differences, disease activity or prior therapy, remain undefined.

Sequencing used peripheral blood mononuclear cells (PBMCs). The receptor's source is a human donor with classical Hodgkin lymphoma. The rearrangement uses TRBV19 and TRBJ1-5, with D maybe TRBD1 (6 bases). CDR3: CASSSRTASNQPQHF. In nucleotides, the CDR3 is TGTGCCAGTAGTTCACGGACAGCCAGCAATCAGCCCCAGCATTTT.